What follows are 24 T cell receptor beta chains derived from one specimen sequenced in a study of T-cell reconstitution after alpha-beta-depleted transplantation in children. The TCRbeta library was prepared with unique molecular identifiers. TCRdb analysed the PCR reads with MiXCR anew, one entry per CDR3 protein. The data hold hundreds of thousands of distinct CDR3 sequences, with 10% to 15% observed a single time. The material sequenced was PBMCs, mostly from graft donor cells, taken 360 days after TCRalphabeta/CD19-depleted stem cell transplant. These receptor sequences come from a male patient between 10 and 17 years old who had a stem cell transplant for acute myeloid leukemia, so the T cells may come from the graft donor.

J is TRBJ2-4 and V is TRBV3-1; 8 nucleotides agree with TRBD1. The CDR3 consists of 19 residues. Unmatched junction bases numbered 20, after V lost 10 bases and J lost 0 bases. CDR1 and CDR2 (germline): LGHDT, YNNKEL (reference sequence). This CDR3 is CAITSSLPRQGLAKNIQYF. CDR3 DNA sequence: TGTGCCATCACCTCAAGTCTGCCGCGACAGGGGTTAGCCAAAAACATTCAGTACTTC.

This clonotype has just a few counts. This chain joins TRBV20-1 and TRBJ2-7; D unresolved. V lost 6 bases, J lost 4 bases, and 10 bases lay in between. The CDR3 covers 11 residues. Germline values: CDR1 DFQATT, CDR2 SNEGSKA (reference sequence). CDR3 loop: CSAPTVYEQYF. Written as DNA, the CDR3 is TGCAGTGCCCCGACCGTATACGAGCAGTACTTC.

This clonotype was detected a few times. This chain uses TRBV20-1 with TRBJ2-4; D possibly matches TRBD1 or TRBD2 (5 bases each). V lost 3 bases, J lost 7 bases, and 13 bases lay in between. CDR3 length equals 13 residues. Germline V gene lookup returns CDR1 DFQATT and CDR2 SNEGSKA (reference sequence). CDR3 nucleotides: TGCAGTGCTAGTAGCGCCGAGGGGAACATTCAGTACTTC. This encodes CSASSAEGNIQYF.

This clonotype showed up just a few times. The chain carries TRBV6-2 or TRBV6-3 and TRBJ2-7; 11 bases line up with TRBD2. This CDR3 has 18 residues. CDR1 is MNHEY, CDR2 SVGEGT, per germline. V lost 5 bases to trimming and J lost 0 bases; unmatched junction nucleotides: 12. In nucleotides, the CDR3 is TGTGCCAGCAGTGCCAAGGGGACTAGCGGTTCAAGCTCCTACGAGCAGTACTTC. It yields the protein CASSAKGTSGSSSYEQYF.

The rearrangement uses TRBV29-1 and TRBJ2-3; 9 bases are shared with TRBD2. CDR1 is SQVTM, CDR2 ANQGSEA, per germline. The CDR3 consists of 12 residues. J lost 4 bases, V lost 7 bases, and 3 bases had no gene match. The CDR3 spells CSAGGRADTQYF. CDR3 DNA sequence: TGCAGCGCTGGCGGGAGGGCAGATACGCAGTATTTT.

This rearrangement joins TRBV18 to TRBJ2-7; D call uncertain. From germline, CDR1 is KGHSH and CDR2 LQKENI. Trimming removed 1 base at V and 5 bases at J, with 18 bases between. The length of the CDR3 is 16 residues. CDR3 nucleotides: TGTGCCAGCTCACCACTTAGTACAGTAACCGGCAACGAGCAGTACTTC. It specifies CASSPLSTVTGNEQYF.

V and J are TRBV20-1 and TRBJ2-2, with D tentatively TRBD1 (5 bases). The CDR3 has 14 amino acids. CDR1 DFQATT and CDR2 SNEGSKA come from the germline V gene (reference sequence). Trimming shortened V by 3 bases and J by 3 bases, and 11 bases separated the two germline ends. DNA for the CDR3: TGCAGTGCTAGCCTCCTGACAGACACCGGGGAGCTGTTTTTT. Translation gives CSASLLTDTGELFF.

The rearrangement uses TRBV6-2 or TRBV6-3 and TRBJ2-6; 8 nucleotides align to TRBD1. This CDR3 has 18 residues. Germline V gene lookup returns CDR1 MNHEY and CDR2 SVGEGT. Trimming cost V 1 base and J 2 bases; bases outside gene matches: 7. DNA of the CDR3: TGTGCCAGCAGTTACTTTGGACAGGGTATAACTGGGGCCAACGTCCTGACTTTC. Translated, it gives CASSYFGQGITGANVLTF.

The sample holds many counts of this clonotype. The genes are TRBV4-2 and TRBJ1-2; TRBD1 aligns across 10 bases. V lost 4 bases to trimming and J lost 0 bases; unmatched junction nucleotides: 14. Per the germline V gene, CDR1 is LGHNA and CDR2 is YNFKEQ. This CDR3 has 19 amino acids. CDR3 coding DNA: TGTGCCAGCAGCCCCCACGGGATCCGGGACAGGGGATCTAACTATGGCTACACCTTC. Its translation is CASSPHGIRDRGSNYGYTF.

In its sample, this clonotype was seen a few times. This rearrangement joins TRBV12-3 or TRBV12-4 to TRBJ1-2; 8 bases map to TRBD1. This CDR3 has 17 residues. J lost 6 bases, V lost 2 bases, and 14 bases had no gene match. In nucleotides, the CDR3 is TGTGCCAGCAGTTTAAGTCCAGGGGGCGGAGGGTATAATGGCTACACCTTC. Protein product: CASSLSPGGGGYNGYTF.

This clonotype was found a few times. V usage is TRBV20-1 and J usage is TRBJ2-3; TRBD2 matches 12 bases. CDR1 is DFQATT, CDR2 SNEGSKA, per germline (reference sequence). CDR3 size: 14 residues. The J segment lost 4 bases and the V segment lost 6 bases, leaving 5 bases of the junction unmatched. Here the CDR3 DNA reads TGCAGTGCAATGCTAGCGGGAGGGCCAGATACGCAGTATTTT. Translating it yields CSAMLAGGPDTQYF.

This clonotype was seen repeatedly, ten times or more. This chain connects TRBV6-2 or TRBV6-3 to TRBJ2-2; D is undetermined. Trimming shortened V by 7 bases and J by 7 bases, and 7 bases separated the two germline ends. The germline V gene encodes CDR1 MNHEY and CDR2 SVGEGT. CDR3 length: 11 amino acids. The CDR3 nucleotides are TGTGCCAGCACCCTCTTCGGGGAGCTGTTTTTT. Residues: CASTLFGELFF.

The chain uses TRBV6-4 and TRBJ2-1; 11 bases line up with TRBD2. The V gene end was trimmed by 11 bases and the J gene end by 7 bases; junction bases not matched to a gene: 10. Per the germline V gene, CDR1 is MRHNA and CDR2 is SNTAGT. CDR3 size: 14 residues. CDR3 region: CAGNSGRDDNEQFF. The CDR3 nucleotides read TGTGCCGGAAATAGCGGGAGGGACGATAATGAGCAGTTCTTC.

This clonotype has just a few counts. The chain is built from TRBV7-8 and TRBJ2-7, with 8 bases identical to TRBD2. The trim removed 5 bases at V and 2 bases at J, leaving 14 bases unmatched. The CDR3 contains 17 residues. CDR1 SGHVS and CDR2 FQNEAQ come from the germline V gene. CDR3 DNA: TGTGCCAGCAGCCGCTCTTTCGGTAGCGGGACGACCTACGAGCAGTACTTC. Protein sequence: CASSRSFGSGTTYEQYF.

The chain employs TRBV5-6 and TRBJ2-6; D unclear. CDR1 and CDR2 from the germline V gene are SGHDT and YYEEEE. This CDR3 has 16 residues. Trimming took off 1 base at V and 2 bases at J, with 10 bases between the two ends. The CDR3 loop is CASSLPEIAGANVLTF. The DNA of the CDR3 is TGTGCCAGCAGCTTGCCCGAGATAGCTGGGGCCAACGTCCTGACTTTC.

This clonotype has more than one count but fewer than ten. The CDR3 bases are TGCAGCGTACGGGGGAGCCAAGAGACCCAGTACTTC. Translating it yields CSVRGSQETQYF. The rearrangement joins TRBV29-1 to TRBJ2-5; TRBD2 is a possible D gene (6 bases). From germline, CDR1 is SQVTM and CDR2 ANQGSEA. V lost 6 bases and J 1 base, leaving 9 bases between the germline ends. The CDR3 runs to 12 residues. Full variable domain (remainder filled in from reference TRBV29-1 and TRBJ2-5): SAVISQKPSRDICQRGTSLTIQCQVDSQVTMMFWYRQQPGQSLTLIATANQGSEATYESGFVIDKFPISRPNLTFSTLTVSNMSPEDSSIYLCSVRGSQETQYFGPGTRLLVL.

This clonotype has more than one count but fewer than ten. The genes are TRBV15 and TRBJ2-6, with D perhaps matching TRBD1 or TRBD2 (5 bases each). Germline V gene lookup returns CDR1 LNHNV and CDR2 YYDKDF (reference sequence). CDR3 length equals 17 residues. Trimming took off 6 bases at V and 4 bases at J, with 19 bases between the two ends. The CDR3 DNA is TGTGCCACCAGTGGCCGTAGAGGGGCGCAAGGGGCCAACGTCCTGACTTTC. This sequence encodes CATSGRRGAQGANVLTF. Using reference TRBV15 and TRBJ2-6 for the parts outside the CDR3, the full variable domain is DAMVIQNPRYQVTQFGKPVTLSCSQTLNHNVMYWYQQKSSQAPKLLFHYYDKDFNNEADTPDNFQSRRPNTSFCFLDIRSPGLGDTAMYLCATSGRRGAQGANVLTFGAGSRLTVL.

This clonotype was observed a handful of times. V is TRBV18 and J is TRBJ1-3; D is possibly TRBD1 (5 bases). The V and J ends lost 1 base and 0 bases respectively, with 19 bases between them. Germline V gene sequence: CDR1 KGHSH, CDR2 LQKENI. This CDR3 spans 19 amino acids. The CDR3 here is CASSPLLDGRDHSGNTIYF. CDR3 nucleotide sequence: TGTGCCAGCTCACCACTTTTGGATGGTCGGGACCACTCTGGAAACACCATATATTTT.

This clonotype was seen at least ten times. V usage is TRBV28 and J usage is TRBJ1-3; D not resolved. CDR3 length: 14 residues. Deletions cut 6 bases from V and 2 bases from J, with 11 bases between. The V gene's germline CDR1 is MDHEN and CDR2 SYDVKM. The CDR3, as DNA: TGTGCCAGCAGCCTAGATGCCACTGGAAACACCATATATTTT. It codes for CASSLDATGNTIYF. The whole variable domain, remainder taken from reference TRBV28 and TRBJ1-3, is DVKVTQSSRYLVKRTGEKVFLECVQDMDHENMFWYRQDPGLGLRLIYFSYDVKMKEKGDIPEGYSVSREKKERFSLILESASTNQTSMYLCASSLDATGNTIYFGEGSWLTVV.

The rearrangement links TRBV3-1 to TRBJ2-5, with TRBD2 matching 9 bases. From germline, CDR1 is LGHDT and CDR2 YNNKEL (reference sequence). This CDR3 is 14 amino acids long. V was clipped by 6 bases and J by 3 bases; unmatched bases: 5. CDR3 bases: TGTGCCAGCAGGCTAGCGGGAATTGAAGAGACCCAGTACTTC. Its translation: CASRLAGIEETQYF.

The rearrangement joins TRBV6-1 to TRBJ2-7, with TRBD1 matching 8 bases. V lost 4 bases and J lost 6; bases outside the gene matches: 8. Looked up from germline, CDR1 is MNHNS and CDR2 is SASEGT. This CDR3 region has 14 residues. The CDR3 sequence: CASSGQGSFGEQYF. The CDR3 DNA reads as TGTGCCAGCAGTGGACAGGGGTCTTTCGGCGAGCAGTACTTC.

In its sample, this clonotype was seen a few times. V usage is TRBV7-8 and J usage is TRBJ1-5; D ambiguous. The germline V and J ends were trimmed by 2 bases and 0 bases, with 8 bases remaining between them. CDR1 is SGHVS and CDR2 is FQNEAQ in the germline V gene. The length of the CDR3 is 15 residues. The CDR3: CASSLYQNSNQPQHF. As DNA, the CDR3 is TGTGCCAGCAGCTTATATCAAAATAGCAATCAGCCCCAGCATTTT.

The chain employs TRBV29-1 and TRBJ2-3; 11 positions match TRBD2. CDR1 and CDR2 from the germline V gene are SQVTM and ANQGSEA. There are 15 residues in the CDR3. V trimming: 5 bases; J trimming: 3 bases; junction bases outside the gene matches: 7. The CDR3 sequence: CSVTGLAEGTDTQYF. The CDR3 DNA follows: TGCAGCGTTACGGGACTAGCGGAGGGGACAGATACGCAGTATTTT.

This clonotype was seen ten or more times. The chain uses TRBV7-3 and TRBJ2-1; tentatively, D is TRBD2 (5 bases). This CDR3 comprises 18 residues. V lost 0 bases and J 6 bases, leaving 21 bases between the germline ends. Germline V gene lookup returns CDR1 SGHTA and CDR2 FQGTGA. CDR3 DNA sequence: TGTGCCAGCAGCTTAACGAGAGGGCCCCCGGGCCCCTCCAATGAGCAGTTCTTC. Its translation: CASSLTRGPPGPSNEQFF. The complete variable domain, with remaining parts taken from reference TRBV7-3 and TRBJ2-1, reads GAGVSQTPSNKVTEKGKYVELRCDPISGHTALYWYRQSLGQGPEFLIYFQGTGAADDSGLPNDRFFAVRPEGSVSTLKIQRTERGDSAVYLCASSLTRGPPGPSNEQFFGPGTRLTVL.